These T cell receptor beta chains were read from a single sample in a study of T cells in Graves' hyperthyroidism and ophthalmopathy. TCRdb ran MiXCR on the multiplex PCR reads and lists one entry per CDR3 protein. Among hundreds of thousands of distinct CDR3 sequences listed, 45% were seen once. The source material was peripheral blood or thyroid tissue (not recorded which). The receptors stem from an adult man with Graves' disease, either hyperthyroidism or ophthalmopathy (not recorded which). Both conserved end residues are part of each CDR3. The order of the fields is CDR3 DNA, CDR3 protein, clone size, J gene, D gene, V gene. The D gene is left open where the match is weak. The size entry is marked missing in some rows and otherwise reads once, few, many or a size class.

DNA: TGTGCCAGCAGTTTCGATACAGCGAGCTCCTATAATTCACCCCTCCACTTT; CDR3: CASSFDTASSYNSPLHF; size: many; J: TRBJ1-6; D: .; V: TRBV12-3/TRBV12-4
DNA: TGCAGCGTTGAAAGGGGACGGGTGAACACTGAAGCTTTCTTT; CDR3: CSVERGRVNTEAFF; size: .; J: TRBJ1-1; D: .; V: TRBV29-1
DNA: TGTGCCAGCAGGCGGGACAGGGGTGATTCACCCCTCCACTTT; CDR3: CASRRDRGDSPLHF; size: .; J: TRBJ1-6; D: TRBD1; V: TRBV2
DNA: TGTGCCAGCAGCCTGGGGGTTAGCAATCAGCCCCAGCATTTT; CDR3: CASSLGVSNQPQHF; size: many; J: TRBJ1-5; D: .; V: TRBV5-1
DNA: TGTGCCAGCAGCGACACTGCGAGCTCCCACGAGCAGTACTTC; CDR3: CASSDTASSHEQYF; size: .; J: TRBJ2-7; D: .; V: TRBV2
DNA: TGTGCCAGTAGTATCAGTGACACTGAAGCTTTCTTT; CDR3: CASSISDTEAFF; size: many; J: TRBJ1-1; D: .; V: TRBV19
DNA: TGCAGTGCTAGAGATCTTACACGCGGGACTAGGTACTTC; CDR3: CSARDLTRGTRYF; size: .; J: TRBJ2-7; D: TRBD2; V: TRBV20-1
DNA: TGCAGTGCTAGAGGGGCAGGGGGGAGAGGCTACACCTTC; CDR3: CSARGAGGRGYTF; size: .; J: TRBJ1-2; D: TRBD1; V: TRBV20-1
DNA: TGTGCCAGCTGCCTGCGGGGGGGGAGAGAAAGTGGCTACACCTTC; CDR3: CASCLRGGRESGYTF; size: few; J: TRBJ1-2; D: .; V: TRBV12-3/TRBV12-4
DNA: TGTGCCAGCAGTCCGATAAAACAAATGAACACTGAAGCTTTCTTT; CDR3: CASSPIKQMNTEAFF; size: .; J: TRBJ1-1; D: .; V: TRBV7-9
DNA: TGTGCCAGCAGTGAAGGGACAGCAGAAGGTTCACCCCTCCACTTT; CDR3: CASSEGTAEGSPLHF; size: many; J: TRBJ1-6; D: .; V: TRBV2
DNA: TGTGCCAGCAGCGTACGCACGAACACTGAAGCTTTCTTT; CDR3: CASSVRTNTEAFF; size: many; J: TRBJ1-1; D: .; V: TRBV9
DNA: TGTGCCAGCAGCCAAAGGAGCTCCTACGAGCAGTACTTC; CDR3: CASSQRSSYEQYF; size: few; J: TRBJ2-7; D: .; V: TRBV7-9
DNA: TGTGCCAGCAGTTTATCATTGGGCTATGGCTACACCTTC; CDR3: CASSLSLGYGYTF; size: few; J: TRBJ1-2; D: .; V: TRBV13
DNA: TGCAGCGTTCAAGGCGAACTCCACTACGAGCAGTACTTC; CDR3: CSVQGELHYEQYF; size: .; J: TRBJ2-7; D: .; V: TRBV29-1
DNA: TGCAGTGCTTCCTGGGCGGGCAGGGGCGCCTACGAGCAGTACTTC; CDR3: CSASWAGRGAYEQYF; size: .; J: TRBJ2-7; D: .; V: TRBV20-1
DNA: TGTGCCAGCAGCTTTTGGGGCGGTGGGGCCAACGTCCTGACTTTC; CDR3: CASSFWGGGANVLTF; size: many; J: TRBJ2-6; D: .; V: TRBV7-8
DNA: TGTGCCAGCAAAAAGTTACAGGGGAGTCAAGAGACCCAGTACTTC; CDR3: CASKKLQGSQETQYF; size: .; J: TRBJ2-5; D: TRBD1; V: TRBV11-1
DNA: TGTGCCACCAGCGTAGACAGGGGTACAAACTATGGCTACACCTTC; CDR3: CATSVDRGTNYGYTF; size: .; J: TRBJ1-2; D: TRBD1; V: TRBV15
DNA: TGTGCCAGCAGCTCCGGGACAGGGACTTCCCAGCCCCAGCATTTT; CDR3: CASSSGTGTSQPQHF; size: .; J: TRBJ1-5; D: TRBD1; V: TRBV7-9
DNA: TGCAGTGCTTCCGGGACAGGGGTCCCAGGGAGCAATCAGCCCCAGCATTTT; CDR3: CSASGTGVPGSNQPQHF; size: once; J: TRBJ1-5; D: TRBD1; V: TRBV20-1
DNA: TGTGCCAGCAGCTTAACAGTGGGGGTGGTCGAGACCCAGTACTTC; CDR3: CASSLTVGVVETQYF; size: many; J: TRBJ2-5; D: .; V: TRBV7-2
DNA: TGTGCCAGCAGCTTAGGACAGGTCCTGCTGTACTTC; CDR3: CASSLGQVLLYF; size: many; J: TRBJ2-7; D: .; V: TRBV7-2
DNA: TGCGCCAGCAGCTTGGATAGCGGCAGGGCCAACACTGAAGCTTTCTTT; CDR3: CASSLDSGRANTEAFF; size: .; J: TRBJ1-1; D: .; V: TRBV5-1
DNA: TGTGCCAGCAGTGAATACACAGGTCGCACTGAAGCTTTCTTT; CDR3: CASSEYTGRTEAFF; size: .; J: TRBJ1-1; D: .; V: TRBV25-1
DNA: TGTGCCAGCAGTTTATCACAGGGGGCAAATGAAAAACTGTTTTTT; CDR3: CASSLSQGANEKLFF; size: .; J: TRBJ1-4; D: TRBD1; V: TRBV10-3
DNA: TGTGCCAGCAGCGTAGGGCCGGACGGTTCCTACGAGCAGTACTTC; CDR3: CASSVGPDGSYEQYF; size: many; J: TRBJ2-7; D: .; V: TRBV9
DNA: TGTGCCAGCAGCTTGGGGGGACGGAACTACGAGCAGTACTTC; CDR3: CASSLGGRNYEQYF; size: many; J: TRBJ2-7; D: .; V: TRBV7-9
DNA: TGTGCCAGCAGCGGCGCCTCAGGGAGAAAGGATTCACCCCTCCACTTT; CDR3: CASSGASGRKDSPLHF; size: many; J: TRBJ1-6; D: .; V: TRBV9
DNA: TGCGCCAGCAGCCAAGAAATTGGGGAGCTGTTTTTT; CDR3: CASSQEIGELFF; size: .; J: TRBJ2-2; D: .; V: TRBV7-3
DNA: TGTGCCACCCGAGGGAGCGGGGGGGCCTCGGTCCGAACCGGGGAGCTGTTTTTT; CDR3: CATRGSGGASVRTGELFF; size: .; J: TRBJ2-2; D: TRBD2; V: TRBV2
DNA: TGTGCCAGCAGGACAGGGTTATATAATTCACCCCTCCACTTT; CDR3: CASRTGLYNSPLHF; size: .; J: TRBJ1-6; D: TRBD1; V: TRBV2